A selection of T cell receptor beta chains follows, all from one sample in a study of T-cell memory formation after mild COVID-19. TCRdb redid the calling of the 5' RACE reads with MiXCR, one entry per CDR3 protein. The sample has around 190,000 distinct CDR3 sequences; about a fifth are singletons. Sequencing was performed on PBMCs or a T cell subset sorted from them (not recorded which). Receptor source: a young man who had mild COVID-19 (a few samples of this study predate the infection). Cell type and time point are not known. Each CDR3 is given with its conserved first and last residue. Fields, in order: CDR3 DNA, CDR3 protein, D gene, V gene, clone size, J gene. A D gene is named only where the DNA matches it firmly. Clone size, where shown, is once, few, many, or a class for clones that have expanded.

cdr3_nt: TGTGCCAGCAGCTTAGGGACACCTAATATCATTCAGTACTTC
cdr3_aa: CASSLGTPNIIQYF
d_call: .
v_call: TRBV7-2
clone_size: few
j_call: TRBJ2-4

cdr3_nt: TGTGCCAGCAGCCAAGACCGGGACAGGGCAGAGACCCAGTACTTC
cdr3_aa: CASSQDRDRAETQYF
d_call: TRBD1
v_call: TRBV3-1
clone_size: .
j_call: TRBJ2-5

cdr3_nt: TGCAGTGCTAGACGGGGGGCAGCCCAAGAGACCCAGTACTTC
cdr3_aa: CSARRGAAQETQYF
d_call: .
v_call: TRBV20-1
clone_size: .
j_call: TRBJ2-5

cdr3_nt: TGTGCCAGCAGCGTAGCGGGGGTTAGCAATCAGCCCCAGCATTTT
cdr3_aa: CASSVAGVSNQPQHF
d_call: .
v_call: TRBV9
clone_size: .
j_call: TRBJ1-5

cdr3_nt: TGTGCCAGCAGCCTTTACAGCCGTATTGAGTCACCCCTCCACTTT
cdr3_aa: CASSLYSRIESPLHF
d_call: .
v_call: TRBV11-2
clone_size: many
j_call: TRBJ1-6

cdr3_nt: TGTGCCAGCAGCTTGGGTGTCTCGCTATATGGCTACACCTTC
cdr3_aa: CASSLGVSLYGYTF
d_call: .
v_call: TRBV7-9
clone_size: few
j_call: TRBJ1-2

cdr3_nt: TGTGCCAGCAGTTTATTCGGGGGTATGGGCACTGAAGCTTTCTTT
cdr3_aa: CASSLFGGMGTEAFF
d_call: .
v_call: TRBV27
clone_size: .
j_call: TRBJ1-1

cdr3_nt: TGCAGCGTTGAGGCCGGGTCGGCTAATGAAAAACTGTTTTTT
cdr3_aa: CSVEAGSANEKLFF
d_call: .
v_call: TRBV29-1
clone_size: .
j_call: TRBJ1-4

cdr3_nt: TGTGCCGTCGGACAGGGAAGCACCGGGGAGCTGTTTTTT
cdr3_aa: CAVGQGSTGELFF
d_call: TRBD1
v_call: TRBV24-1
clone_size: .
j_call: TRBJ2-2

cdr3_nt: TGTGCCAGCAGTTACGGGCCCCCTACCTACGAGCAGTACTTC
cdr3_aa: CASSYGPPTYEQYF
d_call: .
v_call: TRBV6-6
clone_size: few
j_call: TRBJ2-7

cdr3_nt: TGTGCCAGCGCCGTTAACTATGGCTACACCTTC
cdr3_aa: CASAVNYGYTF
d_call: .
v_call: TRBV2
clone_size: many
j_call: TRBJ1-2

cdr3_nt: TGTGCCATCGGTGGTGGCAGCGCCAACTATGGCTACACCTTC
cdr3_aa: CAIGGGSANYGYTF
d_call: .
v_call: TRBV6-5
clone_size: .
j_call: TRBJ1-2

cdr3_nt: TGTGCCAGCAGGGGACTAGCAAAAGATACGCAGTATTTT
cdr3_aa: CASRGLAKDTQYF
d_call: TRBD2
v_call: TRBV6-2/TRBV6-3
clone_size: .
j_call: TRBJ2-3

cdr3_nt: TGTGCCAGCAGTTATCGACGGGACAGGCTGAACACTGAAGCTTTCTTT
cdr3_aa: CASSYRRDRLNTEAFF
d_call: TRBD1
v_call: TRBV6-2/TRBV6-3
clone_size: few
j_call: TRBJ1-1

cdr3_nt: TGTGCCAGCAGGATGAGCGGGGGGCCCTACAATGAGCAGTTCTTC
cdr3_aa: CASRMSGGPYNEQFF
d_call: TRBD2
v_call: TRBV7-2
clone_size: few
j_call: TRBJ2-1

cdr3_nt: TGTGCCAGCAGTTTCACGCAGGGTTCAGAAGCTTTCTTT
cdr3_aa: CASSFTQGSEAFF
d_call: .
v_call: TRBV12-3/TRBV12-4
clone_size: few
j_call: TRBJ1-1

cdr3_nt: TGCGCCAGCAGCCCCCAGGCCGGATCCCTCTACGAGCAGTACTTC
cdr3_aa: CASSPQAGSLYEQYF
d_call: .
v_call: TRBV5-1
clone_size: .
j_call: TRBJ2-7

cdr3_nt: TGTGCCAGCAGACCCAAGGATTCGGCTGAAGCTTTCTTT
cdr3_aa: CASRPKDSAEAFF
d_call: .
v_call: TRBV10-3
clone_size: few
j_call: TRBJ1-1

cdr3_nt: TGCGCCAGCAGCCAGGCCGGGACACTCGTTTCCACTGGCTACACCTTC
cdr3_aa: CASSQAGTLVSTGYTF
d_call: .
v_call: TRBV4-1
clone_size: .
j_call: TRBJ1-2

cdr3_nt: TGTGCCAGCAGCCCACTGACAGGGTCGGGCGGGGAGCTGTTTTTT
cdr3_aa: CASSPLTGSGGELFF
d_call: TRBD1
v_call: TRBV9
clone_size: few
j_call: TRBJ2-2

cdr3_nt: TGCGCCAGCAGCATTCAGGGAGAGCAGTTCTTC
cdr3_aa: CASSIQGEQFF
d_call: .
v_call: TRBV5-1
clone_size: .
j_call: TRBJ2-1

cdr3_nt: TGTGCCAGCAGCGCACAGGGGAGCACAGATACGCAGTATTTT
cdr3_aa: CASSAQGSTDTQYF
d_call: TRBD1
v_call: TRBV9
clone_size: many
j_call: TRBJ2-3

cdr3_nt: TGTGCCAGCAGCTCAAACCGGGACAGGGGAAGGTCGAACACCGGGGAGCTGTTTTTT
cdr3_aa: CASSSNRDRGRSNTGELFF
d_call: TRBD1
v_call: TRBV7-9
clone_size: .
j_call: TRBJ2-2

cdr3_nt: TGTGCCAGCAGTCGGGCCCGGACCACTGAAGCTTTCTTT
cdr3_aa: CASSRARTTEAFF
d_call: .
v_call: TRBV7-2
clone_size: .
j_call: TRBJ1-1

cdr3_nt: TGTGCCAGCGGACCCTTAAGGGGCCCCACAGATACGCAGTATTTT
cdr3_aa: CASGPLRGPTDTQYF
d_call: .
v_call: TRBV7-8
clone_size: .
j_call: TRBJ2-3

cdr3_nt: TGTGCCAGCAGCGAGGGACTTCTAAAAAGCACAGATACGCAGTATTTT
cdr3_aa: CASSEGLLKSTDTQYF
d_call: .
v_call: TRBV7-2
clone_size: few
j_call: TRBJ2-3

cdr3_nt: TGTGCCAGCAGTGCTGAAGACGGGCACACTGAAGCTTTCTTT
cdr3_aa: CASSAEDGHTEAFF
d_call: .
v_call: TRBV2
clone_size: .
j_call: TRBJ1-1

cdr3_nt: TGTGCCAGCAGCTTTGCGGGGGCCCAAGAGACCCAGTACTTC
cdr3_aa: CASSFAGAQETQYF
d_call: .
v_call: TRBV7-3
clone_size: few
j_call: TRBJ2-5

cdr3_nt: TGCGCCAGCAGCCTCGTAGAGATGGCAGATACGCAGTATTTT
cdr3_aa: CASSLVEMADTQYF
d_call: .
v_call: TRBV4-1
clone_size: few
j_call: TRBJ2-3

cdr3_nt: TGCAGTGCTAGAGCGAGCAGGGGGTTCATGAACACTGAAGCTTTCTTT
cdr3_aa: CSARASRGFMNTEAFF
d_call: TRBD1
v_call: TRBV20-1
clone_size: .
j_call: TRBJ1-1

cdr3_nt: TGTGCCAGCAGCCGGGGGCAAGAGACCCAGTACTTC
cdr3_aa: CASSRGQETQYF
d_call: .
v_call: TRBV7-9
clone_size: many
j_call: TRBJ2-5

cdr3_nt: TGTGCCAGCAGCTTGCCGGAAGAAAACTATGGCTACACCTTC
cdr3_aa: CASSLPEENYGYTF
d_call: .
v_call: TRBV5-6
clone_size: many
j_call: TRBJ1-2

cdr3_nt: TGCAGTGCGGCAGGTCCCACCGGGGAGCTGTTTTTT
cdr3_aa: CSAAGPTGELFF
d_call: .
v_call: TRBV20-1
clone_size: few
j_call: TRBJ2-2

cdr3_nt: TGTGCCAGCAGGTCTACAGGGGGGCCAGATACGCAGTATTTT
cdr3_aa: CASRSTGGPDTQYF
d_call: TRBD1
v_call: TRBV7-2
clone_size: few
j_call: TRBJ2-3

cdr3_nt: TGCAGCGTTGCCGGGGTTGGCACAGATACGCAGTATTTT
cdr3_aa: CSVAGVGTDTQYF
d_call: .
v_call: TRBV29-1
clone_size: many
j_call: TRBJ2-3

cdr3_nt: TGTGCCAGCAGCTTTTCTAGCATTTGGTACTTC
cdr3_aa: CASSFSSIWYF
d_call: .
v_call: TRBV7-6
clone_size: .
j_call: TRBJ2-5

cdr3_nt: TGTGCCAGCAAGGAGCAGAGCAATCAGCCCCAGCATTTT
cdr3_aa: CASKEQSNQPQHF
d_call: .
v_call: TRBV7-2
clone_size: .
j_call: TRBJ1-5

cdr3_nt: TGTGCCAGCAAGGGTCGGATTTCCTACGAGCAGTACTTC
cdr3_aa: CASKGRISYEQYF
d_call: .
v_call: TRBV27
clone_size: few
j_call: TRBJ2-7

cdr3_nt: TGTGCCAGCAGCCAAGGGACGGTGAATCAGCCCCAGCATTTT
cdr3_aa: CASSQGTVNQPQHF
d_call: .
v_call: TRBV3-2
clone_size: .
j_call: TRBJ1-5

cdr3_nt: TGCGCCAGCAGGGGAGGGACTAGAACAATCCCGAACTACAATGAGCAGTTCTTC
cdr3_aa: CASRGGTRTIPNYNEQFF
d_call: TRBD2
v_call: TRBV10-2
clone_size: .
j_call: TRBJ2-1

cdr3_nt: TGTGCCAGTAGTACCGCCCCCGAAGAGACCCAGTACTTC
cdr3_aa: CASSTAPEETQYF
d_call: .
v_call: TRBV19
clone_size: .
j_call: TRBJ2-5

cdr3_nt: TGTGCCAGCAGCCGCCCGGGGAGAGCAGATGGCTACACCTTC
cdr3_aa: CASSRPGRADGYTF
d_call: .
v_call: TRBV12-3/TRBV12-4
clone_size: few
j_call: TRBJ1-2

cdr3_nt: TGTGCCAGCAGCTTGGAGCAGGGGAGTGCTGAAGCTTTCTTT
cdr3_aa: CASSLEQGSAEAFF
d_call: .
v_call: TRBV7-2
clone_size: .
j_call: TRBJ1-1

cdr3_nt: TGTGCCAGCAGTAGGTCTGCTTCAGGAAACACCATATATTTT
cdr3_aa: CASSRSASGNTIYF
d_call: .
v_call: TRBV12-3/TRBV12-4
clone_size: few
j_call: TRBJ1-3

cdr3_nt: TGCGCCAGCAGCAGGCAGGGGAAAGAGACCCAGTACTTC
cdr3_aa: CASSRQGKETQYF
d_call: .
v_call: TRBV5-1
clone_size: once
j_call: TRBJ2-5

cdr3_nt: TGCGCCAGCAGACCCGGGTCCGGCGGTAGCAATCAGCCCCAGCATTTT
cdr3_aa: CASRPGSGGSNQPQHF
d_call: .
v_call: TRBV4-1
clone_size: few
j_call: TRBJ1-5

cdr3_nt: TGCGCCAGCAGCTTGGAAGGAGGGAACCCGGCACATGAGCAGTTCTTC
cdr3_aa: CASSLEGGNPAHEQFF
d_call: .
v_call: TRBV5-1
clone_size: few
j_call: TRBJ2-1

cdr3_nt: TGCGCCAGCAGCCAAGAAGGGGGTAGCGGGGGGACAGATACGCAGTATTTT
cdr3_aa: CASSQEGGSGGTDTQYF
d_call: TRBD2
v_call: TRBV4-3
clone_size: .
j_call: TRBJ2-3

cdr3_nt: TGTGCCAGCAGTTTAGCAGCCGGGACCCTCGGTAACATTCAGTACTTC
cdr3_aa: CASSLAAGTLGNIQYF
d_call: .
v_call: TRBV12-3/TRBV12-4
clone_size: .
j_call: TRBJ2-4

cdr3_nt: TGTGCCAGCAGTTACGACCCTGGGGCCAACGTCCTGACTTTC
cdr3_aa: CASSYDPGANVLTF
d_call: .
v_call: TRBV6-5
clone_size: .
j_call: TRBJ2-6

cdr3_nt: TGTGCCATCAGTGAGTCGCGGGAAGAGACCCAGTACTTC
cdr3_aa: CAISESREETQYF
d_call: .
v_call: TRBV10-3
clone_size: .
j_call: TRBJ2-5

cdr3_nt: TGTGCCAGCTGTCCCGGACAGGGGTGTGAAAAACTGTTTTTT
cdr3_aa: CASCPGQGCEKLFF
d_call: TRBD1
v_call: TRBV7-8
clone_size: .
j_call: TRBJ1-4

cdr3_nt: TGTGCCAGCAGCCCCAGGGCTGCCGGCTCTGGAAACACCATATATTTT
cdr3_aa: CASSPRAAGSGNTIYF
d_call: .
v_call: TRBV7-8
clone_size: few
j_call: TRBJ1-3

cdr3_nt: TGTGCCAGCAGCGAAGACAGTTACTACGAGCAGTACTTC
cdr3_aa: CASSEDSYYEQYF
d_call: .
v_call: TRBV3-1
clone_size: many
j_call: TRBJ2-7

cdr3_nt: TGTGCCAGCAGCCCTACGGGGGGGCCGGGTACGCAGTATTTT
cdr3_aa: CASSPTGGPGTQYF
d_call: TRBD2
v_call: TRBV9
clone_size: .
j_call: TRBJ2-3

cdr3_nt: TGTGCCAGCAGTTTCGGCAACATTGGGGCGGGAGCTTTCTTT
cdr3_aa: CASSFGNIGAGAFF
d_call: .
v_call: TRBV12-3/TRBV12-4
clone_size: .
j_call: TRBJ1-1

cdr3_nt: TGTGACAGCAGCTTTACCTCCGACCCGTCTTCACCCCTCCACTTT
cdr3_aa: CDSSFTSDPSSPLHF
d_call: .
v_call: TRBV7-3
clone_size: .
j_call: TRBJ1-6